The 9 T cell receptor beta chains below all came from one sample that was sequenced in a study of identifying expanded T cells in peripheral blood. Generated by immunoSEQ multiplex PCR, the TCRdb table keeps only in-frame clones and is missing some. This sample has nearly 60,000 clones, with around 90% found just once. Input material: blood. The receptors were gathered from a person aged 18 to 75 in good health.

As concerns this clone: The junction departs from germline at one end; a sequencing error may be responsible. The chain joins TRBV28 to TRBJ2-7; 8 bases align to TRBD1. This CDR3 is 12 amino acids long. In germline, CDR1 is MDHEN, CDR2 SYDVKM. The CDR3 nucleotides are TGTGCCAGCAGTGGGGACAGGACATGGTTAGGATTC. Translation gives CASSGDRTWLGF.

The rearrangement joins TRBV6-5 to TRBJ2-1, with 7 bases lining up with TRBD2. V lost 2 bases, J lost 4 bases, and 5 bases stayed unmatched. CDR3 length: 15 amino acids. Germline values: CDR1 MNHEY, CDR2 SVGAGI. In DNA form, the CDR3 reads TGTGCCAGCAGTTACGTGCTAGCGGAGTACAATGAGCAGTTCTTC. This encodes CASSYVLAEYNEQFF.

V usage is TRBV7-2 and J usage is TRBJ2-7, with 8 bases fitting TRBD2. The CDR3 is 15 residues long. Germline V gene lookup returns CDR1 SGHTA and CDR2 FQGNSA. Losses at the gene ends were 2 bases for V and 6 bases for J; bases not matched to a gene: 9. For the CDR3, the DNA is TGTGCCAGCAGCTTAACGACTAGCGCCGGCCGCGAGCAGTACTTC. It encodes CASSLTTSAGREQYF. Looking up the rest from reference TRBV7-2 and TRBJ2-7 gives the full variable domain: GAGVSQSPSNKVTEKGKDVELRCDPISGHTALYWYRQSLGQGLEFLIYFQGNSAPDKSGLPSDRFSAERTGGSVSTLTIQRTQQEDSAVYLCASSLTTSAGREQYFGPGTRLTVT.

This rearrangement joins TRBV5-1 to TRBJ1-1; D gene unclear. The CDR3 sequence is 12 residues long. V gave up 3 bases and J gave up 10 bases, with 13 bases separating them. The germline V gene encodes CDR1 SGHRS and CDR2 YFSETQ. CDR3 nucleotide sequence: TGCGCCAGCAGCTCAATGACCGGGGTAGCTTTCTTT. Protein product: CASSSMTGVAFF.

The CDR3 bases are TGTGCCAGCAGTACATACAGGGAGTACCAAGAGACCCAGTACTTC. It specifies CASSTYREYQETQYF. The chain employs TRBV2 and TRBJ2-5; tentatively, D is TRBD1 (6 bases). The CDR3 is 15 amino acids. Germline CDR1 is SNHLY and CDR2 is FYNNEI. Trimming removed 5 bases at V and 0 bases at J, with 13 bases between.

The gene calls are TRBV28 and TRBJ1-5; D is possibly TRBD1 (6 bases). CDR1 is MDHEN, CDR2 SYDVKM, per germline. The CDR3 contains 13 residues. Trimming cost V 6 bases and J 1 base, with 7 bases left between them. CDR3 in amino acids: CASRGTSNQPQHF. The CDR3 bases are TGTGCCAGCAGGGGGACAAGCAATCAGCCCCAGCATTTT.

The sample holds one count of this clone. This chain uses TRBV11-2 with TRBJ2-3; the D gene is possibly TRBD1 (5 bases). Trimming shortened V by 4 bases and J by 6 bases, and 8 bases separated the two germline ends. This CDR3 is 12 amino acids long. Per the germline V gene, CDR1 is SGHAT and CDR2 is FQNNGV. CDR3 region: CASSSSGDTQYF. For the CDR3, the DNA is TGTGCCAGCAGCTCATCAGGGGATACGCAGTATTTT.

The chain carries TRBV6-4 and TRBJ2-7, with D uncertain. Germline V gene lookup returns CDR1 MRHNA and CDR2 SNTAGT. This CDR3 region has 13 residues. Trimming left V 6 bases short and J 2 bases short, with 11 bases between. The CDR3 reads CASRDGSAYEQYF. CDR3 bases: TGTGCCAGCAGGGACGGGTCGGCCTACGAGCAGTACTTC.

This chain links TRBV6-5 with TRBJ2-5; no clear D gene. The germline gives CDR1 MNHEY, CDR2 SVGAGI. This CDR3 spans 14 amino acids. Trimming removed 2 bases at V and 2 bases at J, with 9 bases between. The CDR3 bases are TGTGCCAGCAGTTACGGGCAGCTACAAGAGACCCAGTACTTC. It is translated as CASSYGQLQETQYF.